The TCR beta chain under discussion was sequenced for a study of T cells expressing NK-cell markers. Study in general: Sequenced donors, eight in total, included seven who were HCMV-seropositive and one who was seronegative.

On this clonotype: Its antigen is not identified.

Germline CDR1 LGHNA, CDR2 YSLEER. The CDR3 sequence is 13 residues long. Study-level findings and limits: The CD3+CD56-NKG2C+ fraction of a handful of donors was likewise dominated by these clonotypes.

TCRdb processed the 5' RACE reads again and assigns one entry to each CDR3 protein, with no DNA. The listing records over 250,000 distinct CDR3 sequences. The chain links TRBV4-3 to TRBJ1-2; absent DNA, TCRdb's TRBD1 call cannot be checked. The receptor comes from a woman between 18 and 70 years old in good health. The sample consisted of blood T cells: a sorted CD56 or NKG2C T cell subset, CD4+ or CD8+ T cells, or bulk PBMC T cells (not recorded which). The chain's CDR3 is CASSQDQGEGYTF.